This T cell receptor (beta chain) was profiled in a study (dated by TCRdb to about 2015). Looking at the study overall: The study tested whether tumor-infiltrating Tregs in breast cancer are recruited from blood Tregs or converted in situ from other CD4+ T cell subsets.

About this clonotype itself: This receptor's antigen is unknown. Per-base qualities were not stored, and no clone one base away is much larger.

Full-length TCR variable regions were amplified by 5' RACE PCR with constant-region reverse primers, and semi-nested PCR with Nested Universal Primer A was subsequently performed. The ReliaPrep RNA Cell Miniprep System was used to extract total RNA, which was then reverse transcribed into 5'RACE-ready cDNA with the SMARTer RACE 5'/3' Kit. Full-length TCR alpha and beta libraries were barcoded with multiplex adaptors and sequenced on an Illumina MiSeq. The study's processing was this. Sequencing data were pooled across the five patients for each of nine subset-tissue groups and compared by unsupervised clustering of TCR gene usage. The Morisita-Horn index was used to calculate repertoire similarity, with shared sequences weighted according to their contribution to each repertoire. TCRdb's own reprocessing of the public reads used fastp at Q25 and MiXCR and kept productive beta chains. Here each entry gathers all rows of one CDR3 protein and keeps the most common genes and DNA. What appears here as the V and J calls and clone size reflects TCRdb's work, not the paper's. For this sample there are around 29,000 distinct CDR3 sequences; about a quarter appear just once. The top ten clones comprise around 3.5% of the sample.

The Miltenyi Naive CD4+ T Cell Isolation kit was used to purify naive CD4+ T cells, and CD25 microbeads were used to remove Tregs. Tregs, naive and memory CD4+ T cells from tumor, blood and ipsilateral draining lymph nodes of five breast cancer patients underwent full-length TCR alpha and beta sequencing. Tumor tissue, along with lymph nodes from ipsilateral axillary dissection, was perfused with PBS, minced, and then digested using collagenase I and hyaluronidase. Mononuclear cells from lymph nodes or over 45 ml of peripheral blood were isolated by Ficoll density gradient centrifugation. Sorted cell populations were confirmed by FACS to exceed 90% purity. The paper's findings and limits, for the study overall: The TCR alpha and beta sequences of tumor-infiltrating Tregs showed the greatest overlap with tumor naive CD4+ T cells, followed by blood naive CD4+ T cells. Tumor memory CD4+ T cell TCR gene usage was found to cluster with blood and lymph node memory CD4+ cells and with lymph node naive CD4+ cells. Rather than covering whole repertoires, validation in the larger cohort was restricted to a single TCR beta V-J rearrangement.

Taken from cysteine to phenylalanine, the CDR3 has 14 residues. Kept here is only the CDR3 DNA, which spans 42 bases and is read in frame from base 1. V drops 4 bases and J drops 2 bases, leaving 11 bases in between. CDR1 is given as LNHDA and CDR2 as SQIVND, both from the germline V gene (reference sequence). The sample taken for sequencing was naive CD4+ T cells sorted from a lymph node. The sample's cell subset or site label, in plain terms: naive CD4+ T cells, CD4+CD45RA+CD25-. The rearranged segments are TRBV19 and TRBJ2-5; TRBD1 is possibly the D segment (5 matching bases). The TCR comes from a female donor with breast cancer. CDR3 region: CASSKARDQETQYF. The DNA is TGTGCCAGTAGTAAGGCCAGGGATCAAGAGACCCAGTACTTC.